This T cell receptor (beta chain) was identified during a study of blood T cell repertoires in COVID-19. The table lists this clone with a few counts. Germline CDR1 and CDR2: WSHSY and SAAADI. With V trimmed by 1 base and J by 1 base, 2 bases remained unmatched. The CDR3 contains 15 residues. The method was immunoSEQ multiplex PCR; TCRdb's version includes in-frame clones alone and lacks a portion of them. The sample includes some 100,000 clones, 65% to 90% of them seen just once. This TCR was sampled from a woman aged 45-59 years who had recovered from COVID-19. V usage is TRBV10-2 and J usage is TRBJ1-1; 8 nucleotides match TRBD1. The material sequenced was PBMCs or T cells enriched from blood (not recorded which). The CDR3 loop is CASSEYTGGNTEAFF. The CDR3 DNA reads as TGCGCCAGCAGTGAGTATACAGGGGGGAACACTGAAGCTTTCTTT.